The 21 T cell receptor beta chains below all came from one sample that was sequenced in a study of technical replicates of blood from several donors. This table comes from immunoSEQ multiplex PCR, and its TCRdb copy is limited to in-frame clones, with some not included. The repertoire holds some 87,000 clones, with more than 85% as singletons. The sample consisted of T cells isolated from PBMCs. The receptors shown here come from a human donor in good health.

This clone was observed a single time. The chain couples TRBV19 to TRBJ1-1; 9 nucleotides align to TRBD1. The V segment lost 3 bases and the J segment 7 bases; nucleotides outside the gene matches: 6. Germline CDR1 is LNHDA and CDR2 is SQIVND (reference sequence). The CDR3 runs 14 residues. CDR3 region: CASSIRQGVIEAFF. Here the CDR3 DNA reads TGTGCCAGTAGTATTAGACAGGGGGTTATTGAAGCTTTCTTT.

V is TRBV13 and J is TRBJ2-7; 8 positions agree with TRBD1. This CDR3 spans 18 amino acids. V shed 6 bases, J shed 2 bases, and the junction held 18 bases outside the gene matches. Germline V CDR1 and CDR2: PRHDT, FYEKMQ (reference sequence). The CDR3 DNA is TGTGCCAGCAGTTCGGGACAGGCTCATCCCTTACGTACCTACGAGCAGTACTTC. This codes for CASSSGQAHPLRTYEQYF. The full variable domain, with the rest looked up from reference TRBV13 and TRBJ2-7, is AAGVIQSPRHLIKEKRETATLKCYPIPRHDTVYWYQQGPGQDPQFLISFYEKMQSDKGSIPDRFSAQQFSDYHSELNMSSLELGDSALYFCASSSGQAHPLRTYEQYFGPGTRLTVT.

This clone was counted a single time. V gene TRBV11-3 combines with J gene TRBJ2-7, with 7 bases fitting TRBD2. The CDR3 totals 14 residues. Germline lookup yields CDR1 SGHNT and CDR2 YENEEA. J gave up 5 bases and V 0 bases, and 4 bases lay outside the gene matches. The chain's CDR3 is CASSLDHGGNEQYF. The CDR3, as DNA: TGTGCCAGCAGCTTAGATCACGGGGGGAACGAGCAGTACTTC.

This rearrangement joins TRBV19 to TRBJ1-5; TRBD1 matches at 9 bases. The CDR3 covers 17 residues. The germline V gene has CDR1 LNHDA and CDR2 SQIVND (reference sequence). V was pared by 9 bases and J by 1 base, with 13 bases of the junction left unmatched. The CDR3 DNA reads TGTGCCAGCCGACCCGGGACAGGGCAAAGGAGCAATCAGCCCCAGCATTTT. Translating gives CASRPGTGQRSNQPQHF.

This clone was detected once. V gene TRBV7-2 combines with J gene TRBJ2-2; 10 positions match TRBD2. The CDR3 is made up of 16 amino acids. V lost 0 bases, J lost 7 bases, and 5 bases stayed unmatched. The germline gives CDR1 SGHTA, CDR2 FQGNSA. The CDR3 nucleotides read TGTGCCAGCAGCTTAGCTAGCGGGAGGATTGGCGGGGAGCTGTTTTTT. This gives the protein CASSLASGRIGGELFF.

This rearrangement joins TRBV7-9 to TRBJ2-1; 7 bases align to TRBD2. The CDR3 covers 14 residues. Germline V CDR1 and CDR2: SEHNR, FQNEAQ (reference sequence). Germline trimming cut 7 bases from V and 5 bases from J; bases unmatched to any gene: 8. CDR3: CASTSGGSHNEQFF. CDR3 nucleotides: TGTGCCAGCACCTCGGGGGGTAGCCACAATGAGCAGTTCTTC.

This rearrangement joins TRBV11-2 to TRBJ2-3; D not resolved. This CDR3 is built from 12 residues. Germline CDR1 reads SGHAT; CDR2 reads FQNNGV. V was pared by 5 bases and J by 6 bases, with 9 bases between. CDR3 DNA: TGTGCCAGCAGCCTTATCGAGGATACGCAGTATTTT. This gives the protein CASSLIEDTQYF.

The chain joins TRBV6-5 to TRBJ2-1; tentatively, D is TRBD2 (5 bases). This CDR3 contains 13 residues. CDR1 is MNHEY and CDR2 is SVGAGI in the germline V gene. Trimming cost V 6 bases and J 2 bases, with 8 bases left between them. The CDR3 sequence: CASRSAAYNEQFF. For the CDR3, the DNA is TGTGCCAGCAGATCAGCGGCCTACAATGAGCAGTTCTTC.

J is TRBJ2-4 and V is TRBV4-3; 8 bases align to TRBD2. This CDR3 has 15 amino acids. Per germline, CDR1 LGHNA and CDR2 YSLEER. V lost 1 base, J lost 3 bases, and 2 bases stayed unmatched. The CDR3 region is CASSQGLAGKNIQYF. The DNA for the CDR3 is TGCGCCAGCAGCCAAGGCCTAGCGGGCAAAAACATTCAGTACTTC.

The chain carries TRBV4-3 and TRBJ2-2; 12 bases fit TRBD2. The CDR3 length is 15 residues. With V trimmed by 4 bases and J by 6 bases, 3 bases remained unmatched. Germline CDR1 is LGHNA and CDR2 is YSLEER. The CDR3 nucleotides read TGCGCCAGCAGCCTAGGGACTAGCGGGTCCGGGGAGCTGTTTTTT. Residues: CASSLGTSGSGELFF.

The chain's CDR3 is CASSLGTATEAFF. CDR3 DNA sequence: TGTGCCAGCAGCTTAGGGACAGCTACTGAAGCTTTCTTT. This chain joins TRBV7-9 and TRBJ1-1; possible D gene TRBD1, 6 bases. The CDR3 runs to 13 residues. Germline assignment: CDR1 SEHNR and CDR2 FQNEAQ (reference sequence). The germline V and J ends were trimmed by 1 base and 5 bases, with 8 bases remaining between them.

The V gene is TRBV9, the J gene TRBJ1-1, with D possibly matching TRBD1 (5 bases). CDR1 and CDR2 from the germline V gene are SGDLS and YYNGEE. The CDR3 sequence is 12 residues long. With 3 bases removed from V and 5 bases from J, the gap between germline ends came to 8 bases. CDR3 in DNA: TGTGCCAGCAGCGGCAGGGTTACTGAAGCTTTCTTT. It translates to CASSGRVTEAFF.

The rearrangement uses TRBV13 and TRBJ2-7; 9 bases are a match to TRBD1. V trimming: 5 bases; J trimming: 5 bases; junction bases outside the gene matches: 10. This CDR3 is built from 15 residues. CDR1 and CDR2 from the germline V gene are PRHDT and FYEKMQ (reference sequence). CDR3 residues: CASSLTGTGTNEQYF. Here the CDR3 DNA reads TGTGCCAGCAGCCTAACCGGGACAGGGACCAACGAGCAGTACTTC.

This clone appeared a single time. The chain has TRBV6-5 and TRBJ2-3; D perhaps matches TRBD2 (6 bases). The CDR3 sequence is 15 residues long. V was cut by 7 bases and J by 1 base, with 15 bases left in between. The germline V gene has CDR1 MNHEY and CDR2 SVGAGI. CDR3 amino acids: CASTPLAGRTDTQYF. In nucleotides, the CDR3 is TGTGCCAGCACCCCACTTGCGGGACGCACAGATACGCAGTATTTT.

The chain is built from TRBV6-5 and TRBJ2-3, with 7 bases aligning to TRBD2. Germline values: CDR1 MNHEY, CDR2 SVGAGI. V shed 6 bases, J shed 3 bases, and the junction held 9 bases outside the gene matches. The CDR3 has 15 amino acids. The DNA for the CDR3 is TGTGCCAGCAGCCTCCGAACTAGCGCAACAGATACGCAGTATTTT. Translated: CASSLRTSATDTQYF.

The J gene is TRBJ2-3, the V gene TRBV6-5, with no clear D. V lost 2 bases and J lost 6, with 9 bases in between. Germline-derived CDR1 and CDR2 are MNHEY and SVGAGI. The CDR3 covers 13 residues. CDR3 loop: CASSYQELDTQYF. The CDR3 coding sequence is TGTGCCAGCAGTTACCAGGAATTGGATACGCAGTATTTT.

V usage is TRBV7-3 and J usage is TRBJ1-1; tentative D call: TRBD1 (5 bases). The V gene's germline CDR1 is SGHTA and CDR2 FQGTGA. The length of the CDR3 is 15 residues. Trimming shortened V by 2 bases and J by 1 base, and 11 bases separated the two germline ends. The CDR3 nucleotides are TGTGCCAGCAGCTTAGTCGGCAGGGAGAACACTGAAGCTTTCTTT. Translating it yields CASSLVGRENTEAFF.

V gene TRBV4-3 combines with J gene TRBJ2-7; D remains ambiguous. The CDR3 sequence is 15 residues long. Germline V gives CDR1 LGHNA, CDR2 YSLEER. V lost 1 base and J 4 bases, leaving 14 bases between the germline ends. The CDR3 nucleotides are TGCGCCAGCAGCCAAGGACCCCCCTCGGAGTACGAGCAGTACTTC. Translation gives CASSQGPPSEYEQYF.

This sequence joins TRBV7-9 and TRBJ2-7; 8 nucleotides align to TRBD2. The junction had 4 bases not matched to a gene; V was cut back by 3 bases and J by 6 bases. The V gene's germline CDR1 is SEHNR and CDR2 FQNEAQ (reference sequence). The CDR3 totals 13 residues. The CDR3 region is CASSLTSELEQYF. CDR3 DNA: TGTGCCAGCAGCTTGACTAGCGAACTCGAGCAGTACTTC.

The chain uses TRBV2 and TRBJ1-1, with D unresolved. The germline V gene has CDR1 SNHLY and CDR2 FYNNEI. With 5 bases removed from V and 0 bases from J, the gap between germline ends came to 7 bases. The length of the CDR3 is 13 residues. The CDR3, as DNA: TGTGCCAGCAGTCCCGGGGTGAACACTGAAGCTTTCTTT. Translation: CASSPGVNTEAFF.

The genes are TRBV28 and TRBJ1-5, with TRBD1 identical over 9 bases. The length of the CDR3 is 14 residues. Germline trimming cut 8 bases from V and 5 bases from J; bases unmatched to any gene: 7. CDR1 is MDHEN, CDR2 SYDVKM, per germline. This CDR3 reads CASSTGTGHQPQHF. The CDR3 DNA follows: TGTGCCAGCTCTACCGGGACAGGGCATCAGCCCCAGCATTTT.